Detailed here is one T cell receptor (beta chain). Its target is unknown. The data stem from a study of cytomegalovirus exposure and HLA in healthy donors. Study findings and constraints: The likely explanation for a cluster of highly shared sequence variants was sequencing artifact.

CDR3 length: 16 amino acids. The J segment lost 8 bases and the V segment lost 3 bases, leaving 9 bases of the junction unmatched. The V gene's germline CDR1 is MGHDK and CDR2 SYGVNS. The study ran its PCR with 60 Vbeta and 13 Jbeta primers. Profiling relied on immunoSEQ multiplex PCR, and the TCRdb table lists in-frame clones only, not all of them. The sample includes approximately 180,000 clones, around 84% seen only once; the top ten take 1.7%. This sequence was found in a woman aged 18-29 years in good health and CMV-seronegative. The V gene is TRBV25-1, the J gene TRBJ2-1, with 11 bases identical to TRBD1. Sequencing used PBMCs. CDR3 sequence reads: CASSDRGTGGKYEQFF. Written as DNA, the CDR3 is TGTGCCAGCAGTGACCGTGGGACAGGGGGAAAGTATGAGCAGTTCTTC.